Sequencing of this T cell receptor (beta chain) was carried out in a study of PD-L1 blockade in urothelial cancer. Study information: Analyzed time points were 3 weeks (second dose) and 6 weeks after therapy began. T cells were recovered from blood samples at a median of around 150,000. Findings and limits, study-wide: Durable benefit was linked to greater 3-week expansion of tumor-associated blood clones.

The time point: peripheral blood 6 weeks after treatment start. As to this clone: Its antigen is as yet unknown.

Every PCR received spiked-in synthetic TCR analog templates. Produced via immunoSEQ multiplex PCR; TCRdb's table is partial and in-frame only. The profile shows some 110,000 clones, under 95% of them singletons. The sample in question was PBMCs, obtained around atezolizumab (anti-PD-L1) treatment. The TCR comes from a man aged 55 to 69 with urothelial cancer.

The CDR3 DNA reads as TGCGCCAGCAGCTTTTCCGTACTAGCGGGAACAGATACGCAGTATTTT. Its translation: CASSFSVLAGTDTQYF. The chain uses TRBV5-1 and TRBJ2-3, with TRBD2 identical over 10 bases. This CDR3 is 16 amino acids long. Germline CDR1 SGHRS, CDR2 YFSETQ. J lost 3 bases, V lost 2 bases, and 6 bases had no gene match.